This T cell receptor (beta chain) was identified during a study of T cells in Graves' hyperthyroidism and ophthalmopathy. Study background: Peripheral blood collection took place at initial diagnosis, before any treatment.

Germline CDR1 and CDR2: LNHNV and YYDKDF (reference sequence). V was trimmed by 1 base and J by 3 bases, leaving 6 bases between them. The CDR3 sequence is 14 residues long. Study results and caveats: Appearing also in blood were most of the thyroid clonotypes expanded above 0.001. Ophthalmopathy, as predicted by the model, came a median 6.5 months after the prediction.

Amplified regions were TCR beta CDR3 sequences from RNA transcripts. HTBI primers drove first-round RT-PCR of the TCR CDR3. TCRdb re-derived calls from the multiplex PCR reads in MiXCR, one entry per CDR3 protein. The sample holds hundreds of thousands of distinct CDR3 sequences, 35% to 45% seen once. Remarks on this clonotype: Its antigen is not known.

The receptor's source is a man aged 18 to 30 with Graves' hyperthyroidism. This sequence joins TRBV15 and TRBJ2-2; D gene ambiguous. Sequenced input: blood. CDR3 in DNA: TGTGCCACCAGCAGAGGGATCGACACCGGGGAGCTGTTTTTT. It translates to CATSRGIDTGELFF. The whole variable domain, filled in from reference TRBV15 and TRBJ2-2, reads DAMVIQNPRYQVTQFGKPVTLSCSQTLNHNVMYWYQQKSSQAPKLLFHYYDKDFNNEADTPDNFQSRRPNTSFCFLDIRSPGLGDTAMYLCATSRGIDTGELFFGEGSRLTVL.